Following are 10 T cell receptor beta chains from one sample sequenced in a study of identical twins. In TCRdb, the 5' RACE reads were re-called with MiXCR into one record per CDR3 protein. Seen here are hundreds of thousands of distinct CDR3 sequences, 7.5% observed once, and the top ten hold under 6%. This sample was also put to use in a study of yellow fever vaccine responses in identical twins.

The material sequenced was CD8+ T cells sorted from blood. These receptors all stem from a woman younger than 35 in good health.

This clonotype was observed many times. The V gene is TRBV7-8, the J gene TRBJ2-3; weak D call: TRBD2 (6 bases). The ends were cut back, 1 base at V and 0 bases at J, with 11 bases in the middle. Germline V CDR1 and CDR2: SGHVS, FQNEAQ. The CDR3 length is 16 residues. DNA of the CDR3: TGTGCCAGCAGCTTAGAATTGGAGGGTAGCACAGATACGCAGTATTTT. It is translated as CASSLELEGSTDTQYF.

This clonotype appeared a few times. The rearrangement joins TRBV3-1 to TRBJ2-5; D remains ambiguous. The CDR3 is 13 amino acids. Germline CDR1 LGHDT, CDR2 YNNKEL (reference sequence). Trimming pared 4 bases from V and 2 bases from J, leaving 8 bases between. Here the CDR3 reads CASSRREQETQYF. In DNA, the CDR3 is TGTGCCAGCAGCCGAAGGGAACAAGAGACCCAGTACTTC.

The CDR3 spells CASSQDPIGELFF. Here the CDR3 DNA reads TGCGCCAGCAGCCAAGATCCGATCGGGGAGCTGTTTTTT. This chain links TRBV4-1 with TRBJ2-2; D not resolved. There are 13 residues in the CDR3. From germline, CDR1 is MGHRA and CDR2 YSYEKL. Trimming shortened V by 0 bases and J by 7 bases, and 6 bases separated the two germline ends.

This clonotype has ten or more counts. The CDR3 loop reads CASSSRLAQTYEQYF. The CDR3 DNA reads as TGTGCCAGCAGCTCCAGACTAGCGCAAACCTACGAGCAGTACTTC. The chain carries TRBV7-9 and TRBJ2-7, with 8 bases that match TRBD2. This CDR3 is built from 15 residues. The V and J ends lost 4 bases and 2 bases, in that order; junction bases with no gene match: 7. Per the germline V gene, CDR1 is SEHNR and CDR2 is FQNEAQ (reference sequence).

The rearrangement joins TRBV20-1 to TRBJ2-3, with a tentative D call TRBD1 (5 bases). The CDR3 totals 13 residues. Deletions cut 4 bases from V and 4 bases from J, with 12 bases between. CDR1 and CDR2 (germline): DFQATT, SNEGSKA (reference sequence). CDR3 in DNA: TGCAGTGCTATCACAGGTTGGGCAGATACGCAGTATTTT. Translating it yields CSAITGWADTQYF.

This clonotype was found a few times. The chain joins TRBV4-1 to TRBJ2-7; 7 nucleotides align to TRBD2. There are 15 residues in the CDR3. The ends lost 0 bases at V and 2 bases at J; junction bases unmatched: 4. Per the germline V gene, CDR1 is MGHRA and CDR2 is YSYEKL. The CDR3 DNA follows: TGCGCCAGCAGCCAAGATGAGCTAGCGGCCTACGAGCAGTACGTC. Translation: CASSQDELAAYEQYV.

This clonotype was counted ten times or more. The J gene is TRBJ2-5, the V gene TRBV10-3; 7 bases align to TRBD1. Germline-derived CDR1 and CDR2 are ENHRY and SYGVKD. CDR3 length equals 12 residues. V trimming: 10 bases; J trimming: 5 bases; junction bases outside the gene matches: 7. CDR3 sequence (DNA): TGTGCCACCTACCGGGACAGTGAGACCCAGTACTTC. Encoded protein: CATYRDSETQYF.

This chain joins TRBV25-1 and TRBJ2-2, with a tentative D call TRBD1 (6 bases). Trimming took 6 bases from V and 4 from J, leaving 9 bases between them. The CDR3 totals 13 residues. Germline assignment: CDR1 MGHDK and CDR2 SYGVNS. The CDR3 sequence: CASRAGATGELFF. The CDR3 nucleotides read TGTGCCAGCAGGGCAGGGGCCACCGGGGAGCTGTTTTTT.

The chain joins TRBV19 to TRBJ2-1, with TRBD2 matching over 7 bases. Trimming at V came to 5 bases and at J to 8 bases, leaving 15 bases not matched to a gene. The CDR3 spans 16 residues. Germline V gene sequence: CDR1 LNHDA, CDR2 SQIVND (reference sequence). The CDR3 sequence: CASSPSLGGSGHEQFF. In DNA, the CDR3 is TGTGCCAGTAGTCCCTCTTTGGGCGGGAGTGGGCATGAGCAGTTCTTC.

The V and J genes are TRBV2 and TRBJ2-3, with 8 bases fitting TRBD2. J lost 5 bases, V lost 6 bases, and 10 bases had no gene match. CDR1 and CDR2 from the germline V gene are SNHLY and FYNNEI. The CDR3 contains 15 residues. CDR3 DNA: TGTGCCAGCAGCCGTAGCGGGATCGCAGGAGATACGCAGTATTTT. Protein sequence: CASSRSGIAGDTQYF. The full variable domain, in which reference TRBV2 and TRBJ2-3 provide the parts outside the CDR3, is EPEVTQTPSHQVTQMGQEVILRCVPISNHLYFYWYRQILGQKVEFLVSFYNNEISEKSEIFDDQFSVERPDGSNFTLKIRSTKLEDSAMYFCASSRSGIAGDTQYFGPGTRLTVL.